This TCR beta chain was captured by sequencing in a study of post-analysis software for immune sequencing data. This clonotype was counted a few times. Its cognate antigen is unknown. Incorporated into the TCR beta cDNA libraries were unique molecular identifiers, which served to reduce PCR and sequencing biases. MiXCR, applied by TCRdb to the PCR reads, yields one record per CDR3 protein. The sample yields some 500,000 distinct CDR3 sequences, approximately 45% seen once. Germline trimming cut 0 bases from V and 0 bases from J; bases unmatched to any gene: 2. The germline CDR1 and CDR2 sequences are LGHNA and YSLEER. The CDR3 runs to 15 residues. Study-wide results and caveats: Patients used several TRBV segments, including TRBV5-6, TRBV5-1 and TRBV20-1, more often than controls.

The source of this sequence is a girl aged 5-17 years with multiple sclerosis. Material: blood. The rearrangement links TRBV4-3 to TRBJ2-7, with TRBD1 matching 7 bases. CDR3 amino acids: CASSQDGTDSYEQYF. CDR3 nucleotides: TGCGCCAGCAGCCAAGACGGGACAGACTCCTACGAGCAGTACTTC.